One and the same sample provided the 20 T cell receptor beta chains below, sequenced in a study of metastatic and nonmetastatic thyroid tumors. TCRdb re-called the PCR reads through MiXCR. The table has tens of thousands of clones, about 32% seen once; the top ten hold around 16%. Not a single patient had been given any form of treatment at any point before undergoing thyroid surgery. Sequencing used tumor tissue. These receptors all come from a female donor with papillary thyroid cancer or a benign thyroid nodule (not recorded which). Some clones in this sample may be carry-over from other donors' samples.

This clone was seen more than once but under ten times. The chain links TRBV24-1 to TRBJ2-3; a weak D match, TRBD2 (6 bases). This CDR3 region has 13 residues. Trimming took 3 bases from V and 7 from J, leaving 10 bases between them. The germline V gene encodes CDR1 KGHDR and CDR2 SFDVKD. This CDR3 reads CATSDGGRNTQYF. The CDR3 region has the DNA TGTGCCACCAGTGATGGGGGGAGGAATACGCAGTATTTT.

The chain uses TRBV20-1 and TRBJ2-1; D gene ambiguous. Trimming pared 3 bases from V and 0 bases from J, leaving 12 bases between. The CDR3 runs to 15 residues. Looked up from germline, CDR1 is DFQATT and CDR2 is SNEGSKA (reference sequence). The CDR3 sequence is CSASPVESSYNEQFF. The CDR3 DNA follows: TGCAGTGCTAGCCCTGTGGAGAGCTCCTACAATGAGCAGTTCTTC.

The chain combines TRBV6-2 or TRBV6-3 with TRBJ1-2, with 10 positions matching TRBD1. In germline, CDR1 is MNHEY, CDR2 SVGEGT. V trimming: 1 base; J trimming: 7 bases; junction bases outside the gene matches: 3. The CDR3 runs to 14 residues. The DNA of the CDR3 is TGTGCCAGCAGTTACTACGGGACAGGGGTTGGCTACACCTTC. As protein: CASSYYGTGVGYTF.

There are a few counts of this clone. The chain is built from TRBV30 and TRBJ2-2; 9 bases fit TRBD2. Germline trimming cut 2 bases from V and 5 bases from J; bases unmatched to any gene: 3. The CDR3 is 14 amino acids. The germline V gene has CDR1 GTSNPN and CDR2 SVGIG (reference sequence). CDR3 sequence (DNA): TGTGCCTGGAGTTTCCTAGCGGGGACCGGGGAGCTGTTTTTT. This encodes CAWSFLAGTGELFF.

The chain uses TRBV20-1 and TRBJ2-1; 10 positions agree with TRBD2. J gave up 8 bases and V 5 bases, and 9 bases lay outside the gene matches. Germline V gene lookup returns CDR1 DFQATT and CDR2 SNEGSKA (reference sequence). The CDR3 is made up of 14 amino acids. CDR3 protein: CSAPSGSIGDEQFF. The CDR3 nucleotides are TGCAGTGCTCCTAGCGGGAGTATTGGGGATGAGCAGTTCTTC.

This rearrangement joins TRBV11-3 to TRBJ2-7; D is perhaps TRBD1 (5 bases). Germline assignment: CDR1 SGHNT and CDR2 YENEEA. Deletions cut 5 bases from V and 6 bases from J, with 8 bases between. This CDR3 contains 11 residues. This CDR3 is CASSQQVEQYF. Written as DNA, the CDR3 is TGTGCCAGCAGCCAACAGGTCGAGCAGTACTTC.

This clone appeared a few times. The chain combines TRBV19 with TRBJ2-7; D remains unclear. V was shortened by 0 bases and J by 4 bases, with 7 bases between the two germline ends. Germline assignment: CDR1 LNHDA and CDR2 SQIVND (reference sequence). CDR3 size: 13 residues. Written as DNA, the CDR3 is TGTGCCAGTAGTATAGATCACAGTTACGAGCAGTACTTC. It yields the protein CASSIDHSYEQYF.

This clone was seen a handful of times. This sequence joins TRBV27 and TRBJ2-5, with 12 bases matching TRBD2. V shed 5 bases, J shed 0 bases, and the junction held 4 bases outside the gene matches. This CDR3 has 16 residues. Germline CDR1 and CDR2: MNHEY and SMNVEV (reference sequence). CDR3 sequence reads: CASSPLAGGYQETQYF. The DNA for the CDR3 is TGTGCCAGCAGTCCCCTAGCGGGAGGGTACCAAGAGACCCAGTACTTC.

The V gene is TRBV5-1, the J gene TRBJ1-1; 7 nucleotides match TRBD1. Germline CDR1 is SGHRS and CDR2 is YFSETQ. The V gene end was trimmed by 4 bases and the J gene end by 1 base; junction bases not matched to a gene: 4. The CDR3 totals 14 residues. The CDR3 is CASSQRTGNTEAFF. CDR3 DNA sequence: TGCGCCAGCAGCCAACGGACAGGGAACACTGAAGCTTTCTTT.

This clone was detected a few times. The chain has TRBV6-1 and TRBJ2-3; 10 positions match TRBD1. CDR1 MNHNS and CDR2 SASEGT come from the germline V gene. The junction had 5 bases not matched to a gene; V was cut back by 6 bases and J by 5 bases. The CDR3 contains 14 residues. DNA for the CDR3: TGTGCCAGCAGAAGACAGGGGGCAGGAGATACGCAGTATTTT. This sequence encodes CASRRQGAGDTQYF.

This clone was observed many times. The chain recombines TRBV12-3 or TRBV12-4 with TRBJ2-1, with a weak D call TRBD1 (6 bases). V shed 7 bases and J shed 4 bases, with 17 bases lying between them. The CDR3 is 15 residues long. CDR3 nucleotides: TGTGCCAGCACCAAAAGAGGGGGACGGTACAATGAGCAGTTCTTC. Its translation: CASTKRGGRYNEQFF.

The gene calls are TRBV3-1 and TRBJ1-3; D is unresolved. CDR1 is LGHDT, CDR2 YNNKEL, per germline (reference sequence). This CDR3 comprises 15 residues. The germline V and J ends were trimmed by 1 base and 0 bases, with 7 bases remaining between them. CDR3 sequence reads: CASSQVGPSGNTIYF. Here the CDR3 DNA reads TGTGCCAGCAGCCAAGTTGGTCCCTCTGGAAACACCATATATTTT. Using reference TRBV3-1 and TRBJ1-3 for the parts outside the CDR3, the full variable domain is DTAVSQTPKYLVTQMGNDKSIKCEQNLGHDTMYWYKQDSKKFLKIMFSYNNKELIINETVPNRFSPKSPDKAHLNLHINSLELGDSAVYFCASSQVGPSGNTIYFGEGSWLTVV.

Notes on this clone: The CDR3 does not close with the conserved phenylalanine or tryptophan, likely indicating a read error. Because the CDR3's place on the DNA is in doubt, the DNA is left out and the CDR3 is given as listed by TCRdb. This chain joins TRBV14 and TRBJ1-2; whether TRBD1, the table's D call, matches the DNA was not checked. The CDR3 is made up of 15 amino acids, end residues included. Germline lookup yields CDR1 SGHDN and CDR2 FVKESK. The CDR3 protein is CASSQDPGGVYGCTL.

By share, this clone counts as large (0.1 to 1%). The chain employs TRBV5-1 and TRBJ2-7; the match to TRBD2 covers 8 bases. The CDR3 totals 16 residues. V dropped 3 bases and J dropped 2; count of bases not matched to a gene: 10. Germline CDR1 reads SGHRS; CDR2 reads YFSETQ. DNA for the CDR3: TGCGCCAGCAGCTGGTTGGGGAGCGGGGGACCCTACGAGCAGTACTTC. It translates to CASSWLGSGGPYEQYF.

About this clone: Other DNA sequences within the sample encode an identical CDR3. The chain couples TRBV11-1 to TRBJ2-1; TRBD2 might be the D (5 bases). CDR1 and CDR2 (germline): SGHAT, FQDESV (reference sequence). V was cut by 5 bases and J by 2 bases, with 10 bases left in between. The CDR3 loop spans 14 amino acids. The chain's CDR3 is CASSPTGAYNEQFF. The CDR3 DNA is TGTGCCAGCAGCCCCACCGGGGCCTACAATGAGCAGTTCTTC.

The rearrangement links TRBV7-6 to TRBJ2-3, with 10 positions matching TRBD2. CDR1 SGHVS and CDR2 FNYEAQ come from the germline V gene. V lost 3 bases and J lost 1; bases outside the gene matches: 1. The CDR3 length is 15 residues. Here the CDR3 DNA reads TGTGCCAGCAGCTTCGGGACTAGCGGCACAGATACGCAGTATTTT. It encodes CASSFGTSGTDTQYF.

The V and J genes are TRBV28 and TRBJ1-2; D not certain. V was trimmed by 2 bases and J by 8 bases, leaving 15 bases between them. This CDR3 comprises 14 residues. Germline V CDR1 and CDR2: MDHEN, SYDVKM. CDR3 loop: CASSLELAGKGYTF. CDR3 in DNA: TGTGCCAGCAGTTTAGAGCTTGCGGGGAAAGGCTACACCTTC.

This clone came up a few times. The V gene is TRBV15, the J gene TRBJ2-7, with D perhaps matching TRBD2 (6 bases). The V end was cut by 3 bases, the J end by 6 bases, with 15 bases between. The CDR3 runs 14 residues. The V gene's germline CDR1 is LNHNV and CDR2 YYDKDF (reference sequence). The CDR3 bases are TGTGCCACCAGCAGTGAGCGGCGGGACGGCGAGCAGTACTTC. It encodes CATSSERRDGEQYF.

V gene TRBV5-1 combines with J gene TRBJ2-7, with unresolved D. Deletions cut 4 bases from V and 1 base from J, with 15 bases between. The germline V gene has CDR1 SGHRS and CDR2 YFSETQ. This CDR3 comprises 15 residues. CDR3 in amino acids: CASSPRPIESYEQYF. The CDR3 coding sequence is TGCGCCAGCAGCCCCCGTCCCATAGAGTCCTACGAGCAGTACTTC. The variable domain in full, with the rest retrieved from reference TRBV5-1 and TRBJ2-7, is KAGVTQTPRYLIKTRGQQVTLSCSPISGHRSVSWYQQTPGQGLQFLFEYFSETQRNKGNFPGRFSGRQFSNSRSEMNVSTLELGDSALYLCASSPRPIESYEQYFGPGTRLTVT.

The rearrangement uses TRBV28 and TRBJ1-4; a weak D match, TRBD1 (5 bases). This CDR3 is 13 amino acids long. In germline, CDR1 is MDHEN, CDR2 SYDVKM. V lost 6 bases and J lost 7, with 12 bases in between. The CDR3 sequence: CASRGVSAEKLFF. CDR3 bases: TGTGCCAGCAGGGGGGTCTCGGCTGAAAAACTGTTTTTT.